The rows below give T cell receptor beta chains drawn from one sample of a study of vaccination effects on CD4 cells after COVID-19. Generated by immunoSEQ multiplex PCR, the TCRdb table keeps only in-frame clones and is missing some. Of approximately 40,000 clones listed, about 80% are singletons. No antigen is known for these receptors. The sequencing used CD4+ T cells from PBMCs cultured without peptide, collected before COVID-19 vaccination. These receptor sequences come from a human donor who received a COVID-19 vaccine. Each CDR3 is given with its conserved first and last residue. The order of the fields is clone size, V gene, CDR3 length, D gene, J gene, CDR3 DNA, CDR3 protein. D genes are given only for firm matches. Clone size is given for some rows only: seen once, a few or many times, or a class if the clone is expanded.

-	TRBV19	19	TRBD2	TRBJ2-3	TGTGCCAGTAGCCGCTCCTTGGGACTAGCGGGGGGCGCACGCCCTACGCAGTATTTT	CASSRSLGLAGGARPTQYF
once	TRBV6-5	14	-	TRBJ1-1	TGTGCCAGCAGGAGGGACTCATCGAACACTGAAGCTTTCTTT	CASRRDSSNTEAFF
-	TRBV6-6	12	TRBD1	TRBJ1-2	TGTGCCAGCAGTAGACAGGGGGCTGGCTACACCTTC	CASSRQGAGYTF
-	TRBV5-4	14	-	TRBJ2-5	TGTGCCAGCAGCTACGAGGGGCGGAGGGAGACCCAGTACTTC	CASSYEGRRETQYF
-	TRBV4-3	16	-	TRBJ1-5	TGCGCCAGCAGTCGGGTTCTCGGGAGGGGCAATCAGCCCCAGCATTTT	CASSRVLGRGNQPQHF
-	TRBV5-1	15	-	TRBJ2-1	TGCGCCAGCAGCTTGGGCGGGGGCCGGAGGAATGAGCAGTTCTTC	CASSLGGGRRNEQFF
-	TRBV4-1	14	-	TRBJ1-1	TGCGCCAGCCGGGGGATGACGGTGAACACTGAAGCTTTCTTT	CASRGMTVNTEAFF
-	TRBV13	15	-	TRBJ1-2	TGTGCCAGCAGCGACTCCCGGGGCGGCCGATATGGCTACACCTTC	CASSDSRGGRYGYTF
-	TRBV5-1	13	TRBD1	TRBJ2-5	TGCGCCAGCAGTAACCAGGGGGCCGAGACCCAGTACTTC	CASSNQGAETQYF
few	TRBV3-1/TRBV3-2	13	-	TRBJ1-5	TGTGCCAGCAGCCTAGCGAGGACTCAGCCCCAGCATTTT	CASSLARTQPQHF
-	TRBV7-8	14	-	TRBJ2-1	TGTGCCAGCAGCTACCCACGCGGGCTGAATGAGCAGTTCTTC	CASSYPRGLNEQFF
once	TRBV12-3/TRBV12-4	12	-	TRBJ2-1	TGTGCCAGCAGTTTTTCGGCAGGCGAGCAGTTCTTC	CASSFSAGEQFF
-	TRBV6-5	14	-	TRBJ1-4	TGTGCCAGCAGTTACTCTGAGGGCTGGGAAAAACTGTTTTTT	CASSYSEGWEKLFF
once	TRBV6-5	14	-	TRBJ2-2	TGTGCCAGCAGTATACGGGACCCCGCCGGGGAGCTGTTTTTT	CASSIRDPAGELFF
-	TRBV6-5	15	TRBD1	TRBJ2-3	TGTGCCAGCAGCTTAGGACAGGCCAGCACAGATACGCAGTATTTT	CASSLGQASTDTQYF
-	TRBV7-3	15	TRBD2	TRBJ2-3	TGTGCCAGCAGCTTAATAGCGGGGGGGCCGGATACGCAGTATTTT	CASSLIAGGPDTQYF
few	TRBV11-2	14	TRBD1	TRBJ1-3	TGTGCCAGCACCCTCCAGGGGGCTGGAAACACCATATATTTT	CASTLQGAGNTIYF